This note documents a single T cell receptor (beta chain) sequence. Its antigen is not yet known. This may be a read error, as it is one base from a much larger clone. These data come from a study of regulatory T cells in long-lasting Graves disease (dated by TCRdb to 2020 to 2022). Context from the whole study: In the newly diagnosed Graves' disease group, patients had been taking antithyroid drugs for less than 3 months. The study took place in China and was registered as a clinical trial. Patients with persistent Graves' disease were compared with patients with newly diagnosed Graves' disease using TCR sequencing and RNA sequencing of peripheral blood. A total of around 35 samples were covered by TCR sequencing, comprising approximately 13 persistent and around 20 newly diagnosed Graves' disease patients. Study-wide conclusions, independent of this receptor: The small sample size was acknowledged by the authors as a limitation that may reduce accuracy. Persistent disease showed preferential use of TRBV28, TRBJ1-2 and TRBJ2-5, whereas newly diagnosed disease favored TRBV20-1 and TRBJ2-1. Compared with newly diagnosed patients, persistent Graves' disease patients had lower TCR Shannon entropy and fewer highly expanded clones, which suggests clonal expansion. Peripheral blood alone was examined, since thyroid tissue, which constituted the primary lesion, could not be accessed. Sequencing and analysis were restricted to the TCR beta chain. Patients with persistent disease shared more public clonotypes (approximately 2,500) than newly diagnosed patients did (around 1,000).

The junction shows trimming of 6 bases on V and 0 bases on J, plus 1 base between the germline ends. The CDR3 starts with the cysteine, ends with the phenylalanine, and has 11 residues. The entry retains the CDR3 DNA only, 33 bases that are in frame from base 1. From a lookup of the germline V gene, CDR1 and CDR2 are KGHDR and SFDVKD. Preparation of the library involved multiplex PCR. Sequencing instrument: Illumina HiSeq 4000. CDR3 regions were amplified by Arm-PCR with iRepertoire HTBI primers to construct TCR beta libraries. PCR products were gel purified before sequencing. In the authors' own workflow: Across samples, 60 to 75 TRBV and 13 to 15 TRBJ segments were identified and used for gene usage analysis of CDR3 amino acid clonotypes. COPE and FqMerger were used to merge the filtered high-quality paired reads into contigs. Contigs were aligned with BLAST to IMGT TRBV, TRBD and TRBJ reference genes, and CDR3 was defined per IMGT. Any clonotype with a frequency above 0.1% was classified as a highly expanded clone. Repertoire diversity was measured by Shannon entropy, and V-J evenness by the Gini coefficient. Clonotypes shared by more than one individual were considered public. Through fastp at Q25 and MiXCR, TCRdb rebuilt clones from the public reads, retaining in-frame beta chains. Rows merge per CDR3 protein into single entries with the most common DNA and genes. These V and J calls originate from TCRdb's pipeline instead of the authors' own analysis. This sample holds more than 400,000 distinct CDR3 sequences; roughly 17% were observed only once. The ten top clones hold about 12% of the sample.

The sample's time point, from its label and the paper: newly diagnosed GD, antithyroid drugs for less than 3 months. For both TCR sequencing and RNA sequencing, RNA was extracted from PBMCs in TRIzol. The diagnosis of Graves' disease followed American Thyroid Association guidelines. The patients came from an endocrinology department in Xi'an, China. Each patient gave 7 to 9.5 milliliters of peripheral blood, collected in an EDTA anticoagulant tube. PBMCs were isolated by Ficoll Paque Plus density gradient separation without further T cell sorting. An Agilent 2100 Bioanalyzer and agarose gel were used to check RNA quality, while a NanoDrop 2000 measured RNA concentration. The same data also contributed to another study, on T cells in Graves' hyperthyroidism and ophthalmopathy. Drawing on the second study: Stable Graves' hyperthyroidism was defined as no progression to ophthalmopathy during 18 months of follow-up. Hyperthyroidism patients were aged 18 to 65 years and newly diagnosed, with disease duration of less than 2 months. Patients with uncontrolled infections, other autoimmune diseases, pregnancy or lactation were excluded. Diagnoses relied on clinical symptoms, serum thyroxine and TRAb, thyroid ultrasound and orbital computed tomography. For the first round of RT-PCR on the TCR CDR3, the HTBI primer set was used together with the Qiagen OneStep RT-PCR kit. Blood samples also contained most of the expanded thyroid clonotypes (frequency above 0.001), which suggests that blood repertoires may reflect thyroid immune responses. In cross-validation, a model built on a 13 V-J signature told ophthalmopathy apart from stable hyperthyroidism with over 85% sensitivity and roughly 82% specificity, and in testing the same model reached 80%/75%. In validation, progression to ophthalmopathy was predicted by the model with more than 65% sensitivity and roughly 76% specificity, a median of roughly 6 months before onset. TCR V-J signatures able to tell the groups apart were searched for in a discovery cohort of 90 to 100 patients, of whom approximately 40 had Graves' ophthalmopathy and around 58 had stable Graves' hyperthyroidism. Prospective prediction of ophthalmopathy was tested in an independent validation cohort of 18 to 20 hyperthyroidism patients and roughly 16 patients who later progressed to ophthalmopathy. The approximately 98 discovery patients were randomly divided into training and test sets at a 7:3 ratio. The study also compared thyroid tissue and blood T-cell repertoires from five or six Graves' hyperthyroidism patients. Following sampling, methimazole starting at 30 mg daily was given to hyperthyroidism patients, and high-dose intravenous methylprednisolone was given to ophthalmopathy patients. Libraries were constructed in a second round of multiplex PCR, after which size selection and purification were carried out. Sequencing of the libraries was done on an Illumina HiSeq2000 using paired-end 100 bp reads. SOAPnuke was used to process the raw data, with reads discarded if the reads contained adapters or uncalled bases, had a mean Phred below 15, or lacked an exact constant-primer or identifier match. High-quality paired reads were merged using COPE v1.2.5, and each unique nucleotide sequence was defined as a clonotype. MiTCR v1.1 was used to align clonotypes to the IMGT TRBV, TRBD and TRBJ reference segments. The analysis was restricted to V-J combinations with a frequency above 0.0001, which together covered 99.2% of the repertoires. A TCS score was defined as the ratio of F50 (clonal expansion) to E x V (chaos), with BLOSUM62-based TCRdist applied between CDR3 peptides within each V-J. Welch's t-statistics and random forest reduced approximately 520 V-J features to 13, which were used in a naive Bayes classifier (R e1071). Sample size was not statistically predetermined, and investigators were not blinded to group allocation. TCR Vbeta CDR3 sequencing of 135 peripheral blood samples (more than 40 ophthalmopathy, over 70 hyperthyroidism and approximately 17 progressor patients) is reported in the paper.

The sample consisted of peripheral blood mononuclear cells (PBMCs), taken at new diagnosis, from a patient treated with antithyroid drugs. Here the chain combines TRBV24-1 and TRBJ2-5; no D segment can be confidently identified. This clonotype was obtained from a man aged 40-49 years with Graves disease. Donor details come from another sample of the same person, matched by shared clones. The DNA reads TGTGCCACCAGTAACCAAGAGACCCAGTACTTC. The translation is CATSNQETQYF.